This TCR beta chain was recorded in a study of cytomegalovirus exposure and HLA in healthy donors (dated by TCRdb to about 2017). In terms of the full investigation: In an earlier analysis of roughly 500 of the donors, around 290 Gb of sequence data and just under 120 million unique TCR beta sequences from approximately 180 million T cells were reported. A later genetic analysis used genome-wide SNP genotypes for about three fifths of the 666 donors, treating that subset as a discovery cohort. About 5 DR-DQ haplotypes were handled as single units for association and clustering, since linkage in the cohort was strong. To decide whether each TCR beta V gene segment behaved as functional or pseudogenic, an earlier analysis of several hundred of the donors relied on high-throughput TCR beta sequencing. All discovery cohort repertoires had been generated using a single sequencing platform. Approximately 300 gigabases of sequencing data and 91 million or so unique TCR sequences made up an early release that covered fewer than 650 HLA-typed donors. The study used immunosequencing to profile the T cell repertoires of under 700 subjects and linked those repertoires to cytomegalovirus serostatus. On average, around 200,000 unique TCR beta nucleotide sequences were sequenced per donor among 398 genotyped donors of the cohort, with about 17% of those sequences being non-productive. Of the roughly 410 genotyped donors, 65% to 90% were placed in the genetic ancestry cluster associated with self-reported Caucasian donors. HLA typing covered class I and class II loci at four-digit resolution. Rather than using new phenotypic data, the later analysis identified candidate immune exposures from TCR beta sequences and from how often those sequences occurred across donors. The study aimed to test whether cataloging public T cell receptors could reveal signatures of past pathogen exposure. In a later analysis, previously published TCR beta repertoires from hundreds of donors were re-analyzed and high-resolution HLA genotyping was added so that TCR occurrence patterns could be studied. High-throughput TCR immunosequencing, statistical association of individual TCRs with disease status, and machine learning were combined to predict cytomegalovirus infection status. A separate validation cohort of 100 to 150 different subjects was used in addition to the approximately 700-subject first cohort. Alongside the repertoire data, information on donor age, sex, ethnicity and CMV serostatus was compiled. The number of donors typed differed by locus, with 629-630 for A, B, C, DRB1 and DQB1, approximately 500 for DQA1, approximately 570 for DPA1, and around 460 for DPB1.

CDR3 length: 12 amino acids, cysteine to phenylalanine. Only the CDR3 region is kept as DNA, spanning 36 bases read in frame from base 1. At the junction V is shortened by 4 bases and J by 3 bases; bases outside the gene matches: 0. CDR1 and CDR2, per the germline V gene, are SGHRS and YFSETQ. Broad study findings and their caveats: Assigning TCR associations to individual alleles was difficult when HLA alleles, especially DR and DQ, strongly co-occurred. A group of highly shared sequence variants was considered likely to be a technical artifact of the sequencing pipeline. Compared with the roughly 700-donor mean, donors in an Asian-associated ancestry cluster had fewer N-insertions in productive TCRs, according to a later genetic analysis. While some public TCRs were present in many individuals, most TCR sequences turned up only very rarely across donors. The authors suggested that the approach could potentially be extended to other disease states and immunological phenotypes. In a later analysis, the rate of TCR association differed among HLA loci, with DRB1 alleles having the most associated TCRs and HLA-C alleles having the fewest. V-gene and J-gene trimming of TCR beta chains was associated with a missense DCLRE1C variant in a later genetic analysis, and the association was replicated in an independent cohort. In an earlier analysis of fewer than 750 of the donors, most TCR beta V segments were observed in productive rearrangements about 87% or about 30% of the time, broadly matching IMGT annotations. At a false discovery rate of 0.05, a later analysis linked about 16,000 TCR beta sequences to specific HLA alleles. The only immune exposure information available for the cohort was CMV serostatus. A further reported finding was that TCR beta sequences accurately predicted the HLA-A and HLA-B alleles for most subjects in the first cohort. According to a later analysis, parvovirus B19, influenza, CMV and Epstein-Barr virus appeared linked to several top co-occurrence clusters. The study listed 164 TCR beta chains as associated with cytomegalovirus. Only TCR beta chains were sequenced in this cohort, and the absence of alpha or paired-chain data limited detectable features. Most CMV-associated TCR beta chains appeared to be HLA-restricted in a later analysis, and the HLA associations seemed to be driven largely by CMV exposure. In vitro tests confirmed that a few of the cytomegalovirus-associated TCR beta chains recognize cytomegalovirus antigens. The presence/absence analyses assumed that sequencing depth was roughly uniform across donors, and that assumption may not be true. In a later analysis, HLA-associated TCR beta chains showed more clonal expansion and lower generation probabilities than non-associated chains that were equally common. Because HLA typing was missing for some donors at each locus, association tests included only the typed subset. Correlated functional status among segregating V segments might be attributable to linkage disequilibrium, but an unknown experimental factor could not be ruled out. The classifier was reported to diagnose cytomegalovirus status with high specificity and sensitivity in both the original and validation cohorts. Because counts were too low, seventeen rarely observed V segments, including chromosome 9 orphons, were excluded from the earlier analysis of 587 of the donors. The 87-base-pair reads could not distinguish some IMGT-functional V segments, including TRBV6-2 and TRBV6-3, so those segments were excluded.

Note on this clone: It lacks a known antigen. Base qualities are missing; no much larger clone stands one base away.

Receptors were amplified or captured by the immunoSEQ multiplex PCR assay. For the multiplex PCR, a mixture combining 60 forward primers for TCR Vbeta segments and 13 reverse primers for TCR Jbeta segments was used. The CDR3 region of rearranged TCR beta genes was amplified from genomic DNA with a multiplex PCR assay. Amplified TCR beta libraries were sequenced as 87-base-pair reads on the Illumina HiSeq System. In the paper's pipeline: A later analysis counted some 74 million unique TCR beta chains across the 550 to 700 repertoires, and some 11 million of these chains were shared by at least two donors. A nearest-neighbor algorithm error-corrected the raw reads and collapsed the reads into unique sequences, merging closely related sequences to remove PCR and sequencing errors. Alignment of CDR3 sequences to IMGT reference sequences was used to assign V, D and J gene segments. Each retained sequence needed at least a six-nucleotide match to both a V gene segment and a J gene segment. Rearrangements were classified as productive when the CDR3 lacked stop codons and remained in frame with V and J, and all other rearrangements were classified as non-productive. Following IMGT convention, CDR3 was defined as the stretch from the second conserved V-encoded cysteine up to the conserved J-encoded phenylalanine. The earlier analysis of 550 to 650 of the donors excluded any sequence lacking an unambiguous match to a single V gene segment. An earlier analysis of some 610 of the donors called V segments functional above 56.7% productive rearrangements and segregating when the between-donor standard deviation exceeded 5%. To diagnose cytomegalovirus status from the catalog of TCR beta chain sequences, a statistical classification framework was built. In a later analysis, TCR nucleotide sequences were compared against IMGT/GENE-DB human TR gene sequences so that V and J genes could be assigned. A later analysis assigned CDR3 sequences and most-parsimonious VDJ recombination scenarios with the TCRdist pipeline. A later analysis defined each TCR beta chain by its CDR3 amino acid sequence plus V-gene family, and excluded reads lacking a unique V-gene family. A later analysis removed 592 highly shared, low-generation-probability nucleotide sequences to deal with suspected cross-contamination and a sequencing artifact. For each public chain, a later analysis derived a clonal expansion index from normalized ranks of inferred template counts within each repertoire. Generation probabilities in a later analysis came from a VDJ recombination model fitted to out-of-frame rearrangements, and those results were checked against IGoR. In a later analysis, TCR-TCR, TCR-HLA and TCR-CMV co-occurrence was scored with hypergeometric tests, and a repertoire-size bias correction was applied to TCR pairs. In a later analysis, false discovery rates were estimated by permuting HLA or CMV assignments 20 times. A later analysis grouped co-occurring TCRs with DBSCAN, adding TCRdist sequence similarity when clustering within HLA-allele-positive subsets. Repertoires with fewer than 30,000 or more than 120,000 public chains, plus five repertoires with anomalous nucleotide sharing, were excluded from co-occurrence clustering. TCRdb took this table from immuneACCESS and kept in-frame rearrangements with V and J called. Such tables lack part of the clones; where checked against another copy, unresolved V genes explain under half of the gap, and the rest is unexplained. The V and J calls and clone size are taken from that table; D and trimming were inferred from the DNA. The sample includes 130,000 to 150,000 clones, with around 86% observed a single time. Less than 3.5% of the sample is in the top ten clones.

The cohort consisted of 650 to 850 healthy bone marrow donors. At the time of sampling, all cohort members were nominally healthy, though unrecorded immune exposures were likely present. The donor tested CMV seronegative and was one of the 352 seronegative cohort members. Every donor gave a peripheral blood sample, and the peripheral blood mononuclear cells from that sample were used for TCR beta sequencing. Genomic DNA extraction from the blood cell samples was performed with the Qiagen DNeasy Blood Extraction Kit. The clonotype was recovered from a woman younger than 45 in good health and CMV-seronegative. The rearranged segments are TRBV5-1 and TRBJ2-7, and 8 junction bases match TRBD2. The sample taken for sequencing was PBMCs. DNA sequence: TGCGCCAGCAGCGGGACTAGCTACGAGCAGTACTTC. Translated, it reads CASSGTSYEQYF.